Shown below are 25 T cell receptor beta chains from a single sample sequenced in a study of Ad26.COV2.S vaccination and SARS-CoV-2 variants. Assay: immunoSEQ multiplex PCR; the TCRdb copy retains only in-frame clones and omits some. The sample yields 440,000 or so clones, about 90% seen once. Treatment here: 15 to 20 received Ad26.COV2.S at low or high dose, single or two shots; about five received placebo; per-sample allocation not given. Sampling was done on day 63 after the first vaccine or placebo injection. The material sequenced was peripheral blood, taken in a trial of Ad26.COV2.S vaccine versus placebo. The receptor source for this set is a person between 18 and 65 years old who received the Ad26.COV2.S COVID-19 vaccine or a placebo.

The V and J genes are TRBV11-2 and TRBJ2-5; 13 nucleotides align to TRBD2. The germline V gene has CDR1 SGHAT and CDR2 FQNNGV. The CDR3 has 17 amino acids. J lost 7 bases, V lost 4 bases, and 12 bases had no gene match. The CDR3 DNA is TGTGCCAGCAGCTGGCCCGGGACTAGCGGGGCGAAAGGGACCCAGTACTTC. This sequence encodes CASSWPGTSGAKGTQYF. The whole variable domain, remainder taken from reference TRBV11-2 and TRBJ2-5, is EAGVAQSPRYKIIEKRQSVAFWCNPISGHATLYWYQQILGQGPKLLIQFQNNGVVDDSQLPKDRFSAERLKGVDSTLKIQPAKLEDSAVYLCASSWPGTSGAKGTQYFGPGTRLLVL.

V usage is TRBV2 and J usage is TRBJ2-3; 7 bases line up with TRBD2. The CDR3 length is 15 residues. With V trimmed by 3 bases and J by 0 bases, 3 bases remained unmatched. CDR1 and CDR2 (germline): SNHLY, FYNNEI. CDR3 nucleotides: TGTGCCAGCAGTGAGTTTAGCGGGAGCACAGATACGCAGTATTTT. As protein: CASSEFSGSTDTQYF.

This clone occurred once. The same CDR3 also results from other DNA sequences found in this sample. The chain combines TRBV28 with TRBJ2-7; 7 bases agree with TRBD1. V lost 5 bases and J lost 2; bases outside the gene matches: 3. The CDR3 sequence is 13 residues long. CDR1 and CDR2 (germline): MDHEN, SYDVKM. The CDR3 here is CASSIGTAYEQYF. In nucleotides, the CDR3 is TGTGCCAGCAGTATAGGGACAGCCTACGAGCAGTACTTC.

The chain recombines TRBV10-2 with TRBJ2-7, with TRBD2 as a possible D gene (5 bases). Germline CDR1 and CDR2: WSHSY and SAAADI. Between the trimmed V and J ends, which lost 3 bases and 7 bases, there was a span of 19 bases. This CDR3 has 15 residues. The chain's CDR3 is CASSDPRGRHEEQYF. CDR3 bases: TGCGCCAGCAGTGATCCGAGAGGGCGTCATGAGGAGCAGTACTTC.

Here the CDR3 reads CASSFRLAGYNEQFF. The DNA of the CDR3 is TGTGCCAGCAGCTTCCGACTAGCGGGCTACAATGAGCAGTTCTTC. This sequence joins TRBV11-2 and TRBJ2-1; TRBD2 aligns across 10 bases. CDR3 length equals 15 residues. The V gene's germline CDR1 is SGHAT and CDR2 FQNNGV. J gave up 3 bases and V 3 bases, and 2 bases lay outside the gene matches.

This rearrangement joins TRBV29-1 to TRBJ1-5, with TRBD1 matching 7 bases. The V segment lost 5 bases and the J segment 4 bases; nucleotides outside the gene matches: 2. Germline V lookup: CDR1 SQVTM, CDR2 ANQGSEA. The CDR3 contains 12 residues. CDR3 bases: TGCAGCGTTAGACAGGGAAATCAGCCCCAGCATTTT. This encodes CSVRQGNQPQHF.

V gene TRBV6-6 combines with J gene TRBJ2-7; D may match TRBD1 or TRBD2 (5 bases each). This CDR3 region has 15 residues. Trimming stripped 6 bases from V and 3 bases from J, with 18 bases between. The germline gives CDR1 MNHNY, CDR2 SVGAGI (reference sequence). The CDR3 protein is CASSYPELGDYEQYF. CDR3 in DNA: TGTGCCAGCAGCTACCCTGAGTTGGGGGACTACGAGCAGTACTTC.

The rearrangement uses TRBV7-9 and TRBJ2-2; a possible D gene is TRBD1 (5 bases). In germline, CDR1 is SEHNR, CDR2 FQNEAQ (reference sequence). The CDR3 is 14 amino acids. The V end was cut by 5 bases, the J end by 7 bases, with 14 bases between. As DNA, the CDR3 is TGTGCCAGCAGCCCCTCCAGGGTAATCGGGGAGCTGTTTTTT. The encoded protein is CASSPSRVIGELFF.

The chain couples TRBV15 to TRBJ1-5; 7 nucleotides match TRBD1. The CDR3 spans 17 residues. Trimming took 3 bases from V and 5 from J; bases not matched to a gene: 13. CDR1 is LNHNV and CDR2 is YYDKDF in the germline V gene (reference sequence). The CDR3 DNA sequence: TGTGCCACCAGCAGTTCCTCGCGGGGGACAGCGTATCAGCCCCAGCATTTT. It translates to CATSSSSRGTAYQPQHF. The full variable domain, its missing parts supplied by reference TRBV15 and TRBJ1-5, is DAMVIQNPRYQVTQFGKPVTLSCSQTLNHNVMYWYQQKSSQAPKLLFHYYDKDFNNEADTPDNFQSRRPNTSFCFLDIRSPGLGDTAMYLCATSSSSRGTAYQPQHFGDGTRLSIL.

CDR3 protein: CASSSAGREKLFF. For the CDR3, the DNA is TGCGCCAGCAGCTCGGCGGGAAGGGAAAAACTGTTTTTT. J is TRBJ1-4 and V is TRBV5-1; D gene unclear. V was shortened by 3 bases and J by 8 bases, with 11 bases between the two germline ends. Per germline, CDR1 SGHRS and CDR2 YFSETQ. CDR3 length equals 13 residues.

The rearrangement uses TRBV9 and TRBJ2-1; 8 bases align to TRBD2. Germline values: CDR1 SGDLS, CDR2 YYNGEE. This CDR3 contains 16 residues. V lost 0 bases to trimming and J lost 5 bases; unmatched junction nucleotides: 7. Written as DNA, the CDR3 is TGTGCCAGCAGCGTAGGCCCAGCGGGAGCGGACAATGAGCAGTTCTTC. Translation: CASSVGPAGADNEQFF.

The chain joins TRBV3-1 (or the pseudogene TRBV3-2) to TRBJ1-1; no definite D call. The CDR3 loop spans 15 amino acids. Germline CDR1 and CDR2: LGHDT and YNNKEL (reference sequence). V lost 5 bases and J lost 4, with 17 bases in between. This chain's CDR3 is CASSKTTFDPTEAFF. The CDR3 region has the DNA TGTGCCAGCAGCAAGACTACTTTCGACCCCACTGAAGCTTTCTTT.

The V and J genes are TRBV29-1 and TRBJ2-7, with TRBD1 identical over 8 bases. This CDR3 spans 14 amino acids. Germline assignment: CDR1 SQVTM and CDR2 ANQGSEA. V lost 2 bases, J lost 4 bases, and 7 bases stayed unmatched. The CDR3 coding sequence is TGCAGCGTTGAAAGTCCACAGGGGGTTTACGAGCAGTACTTC. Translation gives CSVESPQGVYEQYF.

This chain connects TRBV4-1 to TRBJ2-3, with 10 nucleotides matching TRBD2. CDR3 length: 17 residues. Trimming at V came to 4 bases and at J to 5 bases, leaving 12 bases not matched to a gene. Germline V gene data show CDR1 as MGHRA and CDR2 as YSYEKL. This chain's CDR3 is CASSPHGSGRAGDTQYF. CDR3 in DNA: TGCGCCAGCAGCCCCCACGGGAGCGGGAGGGCCGGAGATACGCAGTATTTT.

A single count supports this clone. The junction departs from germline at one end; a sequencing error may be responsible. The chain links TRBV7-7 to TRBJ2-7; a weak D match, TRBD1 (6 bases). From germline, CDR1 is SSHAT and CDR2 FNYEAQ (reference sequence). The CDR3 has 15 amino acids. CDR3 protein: CASSLEQGADYEQYF. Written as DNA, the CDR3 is TGTGCTAGCAGCTTAGAACAGGGCGCGGACTACGAGCAGTACTTC.

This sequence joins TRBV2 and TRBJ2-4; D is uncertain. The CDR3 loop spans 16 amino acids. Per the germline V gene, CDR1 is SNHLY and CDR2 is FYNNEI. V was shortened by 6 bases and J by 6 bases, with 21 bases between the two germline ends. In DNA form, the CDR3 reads TGTGCCAGCAGGGACCACACCCTAGGGTATACAAACATTCAGTACTTC. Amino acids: CASRDHTLGYTNIQYF.

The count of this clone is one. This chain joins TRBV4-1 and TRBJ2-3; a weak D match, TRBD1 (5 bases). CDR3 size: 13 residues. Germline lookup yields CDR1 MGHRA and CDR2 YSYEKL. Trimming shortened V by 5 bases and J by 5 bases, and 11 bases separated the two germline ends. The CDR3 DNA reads TGCGCCAGCAGCGAGGACACCCTAGATACGCAGTATTTT. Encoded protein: CASSEDTLDTQYF.

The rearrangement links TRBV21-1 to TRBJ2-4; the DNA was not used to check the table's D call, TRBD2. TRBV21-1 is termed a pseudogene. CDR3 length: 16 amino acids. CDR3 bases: TGTGCCAGCATCGACGGACTAGTTGAGGCCAAAAACATTCAGTACTTC. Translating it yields CASIDGLVEAKNIQYF.

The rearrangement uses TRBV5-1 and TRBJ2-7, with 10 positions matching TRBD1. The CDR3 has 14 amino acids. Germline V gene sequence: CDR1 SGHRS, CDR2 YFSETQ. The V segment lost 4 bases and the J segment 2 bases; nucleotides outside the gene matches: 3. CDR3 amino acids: CASSRTGGAYEQYF. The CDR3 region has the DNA TGCGCCAGCAGCCGGACAGGGGGTGCCTACGAGCAGTACTTC.

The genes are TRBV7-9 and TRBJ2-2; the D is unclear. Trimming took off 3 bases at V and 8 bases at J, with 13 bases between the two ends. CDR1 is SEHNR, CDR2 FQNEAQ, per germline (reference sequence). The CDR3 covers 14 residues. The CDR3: CASSFGFSGGELFF. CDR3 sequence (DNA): TGTGCCAGCAGCTTTGGATTCTCAGGAGGGGAGCTGTTTTTT.

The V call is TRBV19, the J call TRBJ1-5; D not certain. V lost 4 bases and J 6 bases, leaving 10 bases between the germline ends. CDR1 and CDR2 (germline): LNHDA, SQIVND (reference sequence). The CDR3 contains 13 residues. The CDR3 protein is CASSTLPGQPQHF. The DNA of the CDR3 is TGTGCCAGTAGTACCCTGCCGGGTCAGCCCCAGCATTTT. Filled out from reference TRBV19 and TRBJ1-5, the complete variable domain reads DGGITQSPKYLFRKEGQNVTLSCEQNLNHDAMYWYRQDPGQGLRLIYYSQIVNDFQKGDIAEGYSVSREKKESFPLTVTSAQKNPTAFYLCASSTLPGQPQHFGDGTRLSIL.

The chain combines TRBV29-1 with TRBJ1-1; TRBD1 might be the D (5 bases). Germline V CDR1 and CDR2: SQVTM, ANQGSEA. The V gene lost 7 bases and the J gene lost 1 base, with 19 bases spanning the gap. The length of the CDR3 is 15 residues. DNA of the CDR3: TGCAGCGCCGGTGGGACGCCCGGAGGGAACACTGAAGCTTTCTTT. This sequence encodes CSAGGTPGGNTEAFF.

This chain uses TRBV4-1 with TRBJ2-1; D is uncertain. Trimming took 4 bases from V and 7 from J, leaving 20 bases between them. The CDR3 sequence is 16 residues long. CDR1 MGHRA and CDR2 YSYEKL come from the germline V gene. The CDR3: CASSRLPLGYDNEQFF. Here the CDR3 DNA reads TGCGCCAGCAGCCGCCTGCCGTTGGGCTACGATAATGAGCAGTTCTTC.

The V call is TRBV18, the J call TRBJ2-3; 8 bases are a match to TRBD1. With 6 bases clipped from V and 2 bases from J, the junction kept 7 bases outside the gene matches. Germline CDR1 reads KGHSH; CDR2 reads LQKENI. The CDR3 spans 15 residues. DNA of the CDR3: TGTGCCAGCTCTCCCGGACAGGGCAACACAGATACGCAGTATTTT. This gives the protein CASSPGQGNTDTQYF.

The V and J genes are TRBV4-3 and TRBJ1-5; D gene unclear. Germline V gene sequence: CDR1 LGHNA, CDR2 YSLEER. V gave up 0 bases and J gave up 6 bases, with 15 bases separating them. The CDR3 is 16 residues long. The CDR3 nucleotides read TGCGCCAGCAGCCAAGATACCCCCGGATCGGGTCAGCCCCAGCATTTT. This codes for CASSQDTPGSGQPQHF.